This T cell receptor (beta chain) comes out of a study of blood T cell repertoires in COVID-19. For the study at large: Material from acute and convalescent COVID-19 was sourced from the United States, Italy and Spain. Sources were T cells, B-cell-depleted T cells, or PBMCs; the material itself was cDNA or gDNA.

V lost 6 bases to trimming and J lost 5 bases; unmatched junction nucleotides: 4. The CDR3 is 14 amino acids. Germline V lookup: CDR1 MNHEY, CDR2 SVGAGI. Ages ranged from roughly 18 to 95 years, with residence in about 23 US areas. Grouping used clinical history reported by participants in a survey and questionnaire. Assay used: immunoSEQ multiplex PCR; TCRdb lists only in-frame clones, some missing. Among roughly 430,000 clones listed, nearly 90% were seen once. V and J are TRBV6-5 and TRBJ2-1; TRBD2 matches at 10 bases. What was sequenced was PBMCs or T cells enriched from blood (not recorded which). This sequence was found in a woman between 18 and 30 years old who had been exposed to COVID-19. The CDR3 sequence is CASRASGSHNEQFF. CDR3 DNA: TGTGCCAGCAGGGCTAGCGGGAGCCACAATGAGCAGTTCTTC.